This T cell receptor (beta chain) was sequenced during a study of blood T cell repertoires in COVID-19. The data were produced by immunoSEQ multiplex PCR, yet TCRdb's version contains in-frame clones alone and is incomplete. The data contain roughly 250,000 clones, nearly 85% of them singletons. The CDR3 length is 17 residues. The V segment lost 5 bases and the J segment 6 bases; nucleotides outside the gene matches: 14. Germline assignment: CDR1 SGHVS and CDR2 FNYEAQ. The V gene is TRBV7-6, the J gene TRBJ2-7, with 12 bases matching TRBD1. The clonotype was recovered from a human donor in a cohort sampled during active COVID-19. The sample taken for sequencing was peripheral blood. The CDR3 protein is CASSLNPTGTGGFEQYF. The DNA of the CDR3 is TGTGCCAGCAGCCTTAACCCTACCGGGACAGGGGGCTTCGAGCAGTACTTC.